This T cell receptor beta chain was sequenced for a study of T cell repertoires in cytomegalovirus infection. Across the whole study: A matching HLA type, together with CMV infection, was signaled by public TCR beta signatures. General observations from the study: It was HLA-C-restricted CMV-specific TCR beta clonotypes that dominated the response ex vivo. There were carriers of CMV plus the relevant HLA, and cumulative public TCR beta family frequency identified them.

Notes on this clonotype: Antigen: not known.

A single record per CDR3 protein comes from TCRdb applying MiXCR to the reads. The data contain about 530,000 distinct CDR3 sequences, around 27% of them singletons. V lost 2 bases to trimming and J lost 4 bases, with 10 bases between them. Germline lookup yields CDR1 MNHEY and CDR2 SVGEGT. This CDR3 is built from 14 residues. This sequence was found in a human donor in good health (CMV status not recorded). Some clones in this sample may be carry-over from other donors' samples. The sample consisted of PBMCs. The gene calls are TRBV6-2 or TRBV6-3 and TRBJ2-3; D may be TRBD1 (6 bases). CDR3 coding DNA: TGTGCCAGCAGTTACGAGGGGGTTGCAGATACGCAGTATTTT. It specifies CASSYEGVADTQYF.